Sequencing of this TCR beta chain was carried out in a study of regulatory T cells in long-lasting Graves disease. CDR3-region Arm-PCR and iRepertoire HTBI primers produced the TCR beta libraries. MiXCR, applied by TCRdb to the multiplex PCR reads, yields one record per CDR3 protein. The repertoire holds roughly 560,000 distinct CDR3 sequences, with 12% as singletons. Described time point: newly diagnosed GD, antithyroid drugs for less than 3 months. Construction of the TCR library relied on RNA isolated from PBMCs. Comments on this clonotype: The antigen is not known.

Germline V CDR1 and CDR2: SGHRS, YFSETQ. CDR3 length equals 16 residues. Trimming took 3 bases from V and 3 from J, leaving 19 bases between them. Study outcomes and limitations: Persistent disease showed a preference for TRBV28, TRBJ1-2 and TRBJ2-5.

These data are also associated with another study on T cells in Graves' hyperthyroidism and ophthalmopathy.

The material sequenced was peripheral blood mononuclear cells (PBMCs), taken at new diagnosis, from a patient treated with antithyroid drugs. The chain has TRBV5-1 and TRBJ2-7; D call uncertain. This TCR came from a woman between 25 and 40 years old with Graves disease. DNA of the CDR3: TGCGCCAGCAGCTGGGGTTTGGGAAGGGATAGCTACGAGCAGTACTTC. Protein sequence: CASSWGLGRDSYEQYF.